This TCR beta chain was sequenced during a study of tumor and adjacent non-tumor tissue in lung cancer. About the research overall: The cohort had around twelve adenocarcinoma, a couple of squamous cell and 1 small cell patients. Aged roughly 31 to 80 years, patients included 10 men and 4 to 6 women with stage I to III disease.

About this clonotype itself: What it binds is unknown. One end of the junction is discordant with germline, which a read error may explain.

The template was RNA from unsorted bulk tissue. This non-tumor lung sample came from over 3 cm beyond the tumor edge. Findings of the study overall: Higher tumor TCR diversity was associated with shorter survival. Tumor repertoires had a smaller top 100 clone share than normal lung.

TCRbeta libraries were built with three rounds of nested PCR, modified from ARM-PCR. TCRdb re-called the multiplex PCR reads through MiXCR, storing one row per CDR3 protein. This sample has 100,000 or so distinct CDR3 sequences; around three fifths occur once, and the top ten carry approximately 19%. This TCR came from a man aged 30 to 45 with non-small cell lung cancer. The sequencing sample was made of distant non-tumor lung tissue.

The CDR3 bases are TGTGTCAGCAGCAATACTAAGGACAGGTCCTCGAACACTGGAGCTTTCTTT. Amino acids: CVSSNTKDRSSNTGAFF. The chain joins TRBV11-2 to TRBJ1-1, with 7 bases aligning to TRBD1. CDR3 length: 17 amino acids. The germline V gene encodes CDR1 SGHAT and CDR2 FQNNGV.